The next 13 T cell receptor beta chains were all read from a single sample in a study of T cells after yellow fever vaccination. One entry per CDR3 protein, called by TCRdb with MiXCR from the 5' RACE reads. The sample includes some 550,000 distinct CDR3 sequences, 19% of them seen just once. The sample consisted of PBMCs, taken 15 days after the yellow fever booster vaccination. These receptors came from a man aged 25 to 45 who received the YFV17D yellow fever vaccine.

The chain employs TRBV5-8 and TRBJ1-5; 10 bases are a match to TRBD1. This CDR3 has 15 residues. From germline, CDR1 is SGHTS and CDR2 YDEGEE. V trimming: 4 bases; J trimming: 5 bases; junction bases outside the gene matches: 6. CDR3 nucleotide sequence: TGTGCCAGCAGCAAAAGGACAGGGGGTGATCAGCCCCAGCATTTT. Its protein is CASSKRTGGDQPQHF. The full variable domain, with the rest looked up from reference TRBV5-8 and TRBJ1-5, is EAGVTQSPTHLIKTRGQQATLRCSPISGHTSVYWYQQALGLGLQFLLWYDEGEERNRGNFPPRFSGRQFPNYSSELNVNALELEDSALYLCASSKRTGGDQPQHFGDGTRLSIL.

This sequence joins TRBV28 and TRBJ2-7; possible D gene TRBD2, 6 bases. CDR3 length equals 15 residues. Germline V gives CDR1 MDHEN, CDR2 SYDVKM. Trimming removed 6 bases from V and 0 bases from J, with 15 bases in between. CDR3 sequence: CASSPPGDFSYEQYF. In DNA, the CDR3 is TGTGCCAGCAGCCCTCCGGGGGACTTCTCCTACGAGCAGTACTTC.

The chain links TRBV5-1 to TRBJ2-1, with TRBD1 matching over 9 bases. The CDR3 is 15 residues long. V lost 0 bases to trimming and J lost 10 bases; unmatched junction nucleotides: 8. Germline loops: CDR1 SGHRS, CDR2 YFSETQ. Here the CDR3 reads CASSLEGQGRGEQFF. The CDR3 DNA reads TGCGCCAGCAGCTTGGAAGGACAGGGGCGTGGGGAGCAGTTCTTC.

This clonotype was observed a handful of times. The chain has TRBV18 and TRBJ2-3; D gene unclear. There are 15 residues in the CDR3. CDR1 and CDR2 (germline): KGHSH, LQKENI. Between the trimmed V and J ends, which lost 1 base and 0 bases, there was a span of 8 bases. The CDR3 is CASSPQVDSTDTQYF. The CDR3 region has the DNA TGTGCCAGCTCACCACAGGTCGACAGCACAGATACGCAGTATTTT.

This clonotype has more than one count but fewer than ten. The chain couples TRBV7-2 to TRBJ2-3; the D is unclear. V was clipped by 1 base and J by 2 bases, with 10 bases between them. This CDR3 spans 15 amino acids. From germline, CDR1 is SGHTA and CDR2 FQGNSA. DNA for the CDR3: TGTGCCAGCAGCTTAGATCGGCAGATCACAGATACGCAGTATTTT. This codes for CASSLDRQITDTQYF.

This clonotype has only a few counts. The rearrangement joins TRBV9 to TRBJ1-2; 8 bases agree with TRBD1. CDR1 and CDR2 from the germline V gene are SGDLS and YYNGEE. V lost 4 bases and J lost 2; bases outside the gene matches: 4. The CDR3 covers 14 residues. As DNA, the CDR3 is TGTGCCAGCAGCCCGCGGACAGGGAACTATGGCTACACCTTC. It specifies CASSPRTGNYGYTF.

The chain recombines TRBV6-1 with TRBJ1-6, with TRBD1 matching 9 bases. The length of the CDR3 is 13 residues. Germline V gives CDR1 MNHNS, CDR2 SASEGT. V lost 9 bases to trimming and J lost 8 bases; unmatched junction nucleotides: 5. CDR3 in amino acids: CASNRDRDSPLHF. The CDR3 bases are TGTGCCAGTAACCGGGACAGGGATTCACCCCTCCACTTT.

This chain connects TRBV6-2 or TRBV6-3 to TRBJ2-2, with 7 bases fitting TRBD1. The germline V gene encodes CDR1 MNHEY and CDR2 SVGEGT. This CDR3 region has 14 residues. J was trimmed by 4 bases and V by 6 bases; bases with no gene match: 5. The CDR3 DNA reads as TGTGCCAGCAGCCGAGGGGGCGTCACCGGGGAGCTGTTTTTT. It is translated as CASSRGGVTGELFF.

This clonotype was counted between two and nine times. The CDR3 coding sequence is TGTGCCAGCAGCCTCTGGGGAGGGGGCACTGAAGCTTTCTTT. This codes for CASSLWGGGTEAFF. The chain recombines TRBV6-2 or TRBV6-3 with TRBJ1-1; D may be TRBD1 (6 bases). CDR3 length: 14 amino acids. The germline V gene has CDR1 MNHEY and CDR2 SVGEGT. Trimming cost V 6 bases and J 4 bases, with 15 bases left between them.

This clonotype was detected a few times. The V call is TRBV28, the J call TRBJ1-6; perhaps TRBD1 as D (6 bases). Germline lookup yields CDR1 MDHEN and CDR2 SYDVKM. Trimming left V 3 bases short and J 5 bases short, with 17 bases between. CDR3 size: 17 residues. The CDR3 DNA reads TGTGCCAGCAGTTTCCCCTTCGGACAGCGTGATAATTCACCCCTCCACTTT. Amino acids: CASSFPFGQRDNSPLHF.

The rearrangement joins TRBV5-1 to TRBJ2-1; 10 bases are a match to TRBD2. CDR1 is SGHRS, CDR2 YFSETQ, per germline. The CDR3 has 15 residues. With 4 bases clipped from V and 8 bases from J, the junction kept 9 bases outside the gene matches. CDR3 nucleotides: TGCGCCAGCAGCCCATCTAGCGGGAGAAGCCATGAGCAGTTCTTC. Its protein product is CASSPSSGRSHEQFF. Combining the CDR3 with reference TRBV5-1 and TRBJ2-1 gives the whole variable domain KAGVTQTPRYLIKTRGQQVTLSCSPISGHRSVSWYQQTPGQGLQFLFEYFSETQRNKGNFPGRFSGRQFSNSRSEMNVSTLELGDSALYLCASSPSSGRSHEQFFGPGTRLTVL.

This clonotype appeared a few times. The J gene is TRBJ2-1, the V gene TRBV7-9, with D perhaps TRBD2 (5 bases). Germline CDR1 and CDR2: SEHNR and FQNEAQ (reference sequence). The V end lost 5 bases, the J end lost 10 bases, and 18 bases lay between the germline ends. The CDR3 sequence is 14 residues long. The CDR3 DNA follows: TGTGCCAGCAGCCCCACCAGCTTAGCGCGCGAGCAGTTCTTC. Amino acids: CASSPTSLAREQFF. Looking up the rest from reference TRBV7-9 and TRBJ2-1 gives the full variable domain: DTGVSQNPRHKITKRGQNVTFRCDPISEHNRLYWYRQTLGQGPEFLTYFQNEAQLEKSRLLSDRFSAERPKGSFSTLEIQRTEQGDSAMYLCASSPTSLAREQFFGPGTRLTVL.

The chain combines TRBV6-5 with TRBJ2-1, with D unresolved. Germline loops: CDR1 MNHEY, CDR2 SVGAGI. CDR3 length: 12 amino acids. Trimming removed 8 bases from V and 9 bases from J, with 14 bases in between. Here the CDR3 reads CASGFSYGEQFF. In DNA form, the CDR3 reads TGTGCCAGCGGTTTTAGCTATGGTGAGCAGTTCTTC.